This T cell receptor (beta chain) was identified in a study of blood T cell repertoires in COVID-19. The overall study: COVID-19 samples from acute and convalescent phases originated in the United States, Italy and Spain. In each case, the material was cDNA or gDNA derived from T cells, B-cell-depleted T cells, or PBMCs.

J was trimmed by 0 bases and V by 6 bases; bases with no gene match: 8. CDR1 and CDR2 from the germline V gene are LNHDA and SQIVND (reference sequence). CDR3 length: 16 residues. Data came from immunoSEQ multiplex PCR; TCRdb stores just in-frame clones and leaves some out. Of about 140,000 clones listed, just over 85% are singletons. The TCR was taken from a woman aged 55 to 70 with acute or convalescent COVID-19. The sample was peripheral blood. The chain employs TRBV19 and TRBJ2-3; TRBD1 aligns across 8 bases. As DNA, the CDR3 is TGTGCCAGTAGCCATGACAGGGGTCCTAGCACAGATACGCAGTATTTT. This codes for CASSHDRGPSTDTQYF.